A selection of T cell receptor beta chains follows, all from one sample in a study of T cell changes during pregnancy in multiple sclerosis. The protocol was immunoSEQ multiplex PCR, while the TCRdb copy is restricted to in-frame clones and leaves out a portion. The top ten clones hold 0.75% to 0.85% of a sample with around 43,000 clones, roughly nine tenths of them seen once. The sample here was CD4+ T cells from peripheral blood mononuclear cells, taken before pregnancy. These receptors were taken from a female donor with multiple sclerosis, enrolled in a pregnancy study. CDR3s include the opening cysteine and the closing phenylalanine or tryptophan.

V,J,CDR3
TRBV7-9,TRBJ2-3,CASSSTGPWREGVDTQYF
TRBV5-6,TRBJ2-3,CASSPGTGTTDTQYF
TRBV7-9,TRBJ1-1,CASSPGRGDTEAFF
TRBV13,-,CASSPRGLADSSYEQYF
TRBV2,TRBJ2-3,CASSVAGGVGTQYF
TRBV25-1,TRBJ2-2,CASSLGAGGTGELFF
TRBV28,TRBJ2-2,CASSFVRRGGPGLAGELFF
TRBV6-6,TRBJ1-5,CASRTGTGALQPQHF
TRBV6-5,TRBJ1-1,CASRPDSQKNTEAFF
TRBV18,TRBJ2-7,CASSPSASWYEQYF
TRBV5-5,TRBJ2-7,CASSWEGGYSYEQYF
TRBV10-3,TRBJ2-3,CAISDTGTSGSLTDTQYF
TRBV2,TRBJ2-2,CAREAKNTGELFF
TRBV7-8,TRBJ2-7,CASSKGTSGRSYEQYF
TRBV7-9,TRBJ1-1,CASSRTGGSEAFF
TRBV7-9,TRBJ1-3,CASSLSQISGNTIYF
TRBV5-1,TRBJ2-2,CASSPGHHLTGELFF
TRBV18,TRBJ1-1,CASSLDRRTEAFF
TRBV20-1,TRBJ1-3,CSARSGVNQYF
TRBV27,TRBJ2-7,CASSFGAGGTYEQYF
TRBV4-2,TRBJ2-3,CASSQDAGDTDTQYF
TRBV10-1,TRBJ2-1,CASSDGLAGDHNEQFF
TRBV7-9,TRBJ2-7,CASSSPGQGAYEQYF
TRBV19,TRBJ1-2,CASTNQAGAGGYTF
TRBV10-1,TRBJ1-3,CASSESFGQGDGNTIYF
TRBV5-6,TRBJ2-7,CASSPTSGTGAYEQYF
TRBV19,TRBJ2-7,CASRRTGRGYYEQYF
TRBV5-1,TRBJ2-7,CASSQGLAGVRASYEQYF
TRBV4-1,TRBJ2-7,CASSQDQGWGYEQYF
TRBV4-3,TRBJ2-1,CASSQDLQGSEQFF
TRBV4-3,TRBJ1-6,CASSHGISDRAYSPLHF
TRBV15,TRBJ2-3,CATSFPPLDTQYF